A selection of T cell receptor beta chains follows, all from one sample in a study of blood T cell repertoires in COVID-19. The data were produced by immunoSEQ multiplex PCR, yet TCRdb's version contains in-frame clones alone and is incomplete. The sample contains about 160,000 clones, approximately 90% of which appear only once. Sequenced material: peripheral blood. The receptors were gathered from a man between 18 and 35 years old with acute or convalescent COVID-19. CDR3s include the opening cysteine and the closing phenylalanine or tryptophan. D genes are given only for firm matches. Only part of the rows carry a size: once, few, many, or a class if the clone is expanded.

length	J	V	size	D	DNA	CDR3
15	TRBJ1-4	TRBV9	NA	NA	TGTGCCAGCAGCGTAGCGTCGGGGGTTGGGGAAAAACTGTTTTTT	CASSVASGVGEKLFF
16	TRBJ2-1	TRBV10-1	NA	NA	TGCGCCAGCAGTGAGGGTTTGTCGCGGCGGTATAATGAGCAGTTCTTC	CASSEGLSRRYNEQFF
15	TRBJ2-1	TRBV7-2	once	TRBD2	TGTGCCAGCAGTACCGGGACTAAGGCCTACGTTGAGCAGTTCTTC	CASSTGTKAYVEQFF
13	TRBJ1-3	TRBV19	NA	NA	TGTGCCAGTAGTATAGGAGTGGGAAACACCATATATTTT	CASSIGVGNTIYF
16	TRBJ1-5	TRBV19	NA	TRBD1	TGTGCCAGTAGTATACCTCACACGGGACAGAATCAGCCCCAGCATTTT	CASSIPHTGQNQPQHF
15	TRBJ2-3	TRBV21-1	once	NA	TGTGCCAGCAGCGCAACGGGGGGGACCACAGATACGCAGTATTTT	CASSATGGTTDTQYF
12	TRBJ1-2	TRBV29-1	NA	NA	TGCAGCGTTGAAGAGGGGGGCTATGGCTACACCTTC	CSVEEGGYGYTF
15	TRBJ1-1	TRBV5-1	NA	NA	TGCGCCAGCAGCCAGTCTAGAGGGTGGAACACTGAAGCTTTCTTT	CASSQSRGWNTEAFF
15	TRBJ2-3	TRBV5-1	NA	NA	TGCGCCAGCAGCCTACAGGGAGACTACACAGATACGCAGTATTTT	CASSLQGDYTDTQYF
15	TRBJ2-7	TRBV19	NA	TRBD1	TGTGCCAGTACTAAAGGACAGGCCTCTTCCTACGAGCAGTACTTC	CASTKGQASSYEQYF
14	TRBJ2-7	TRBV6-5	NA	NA	TGTGCCAGCAGTTGGGGACTTACCGCCTACGAGCAGTACTTC	CASSWGLTAYEQYF
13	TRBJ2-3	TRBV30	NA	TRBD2	TGTGCCTGGAGTCGAGCGGGAGCAGATACGCAGTATTTT	CAWSRAGADTQYF
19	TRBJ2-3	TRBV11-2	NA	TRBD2	TGTGCCAGCAGTCCGCTAACCGGCGGGAGGGACGCTAGCACAGATACGCAGTATTTT	CASSPLTGGRDASTDTQYF
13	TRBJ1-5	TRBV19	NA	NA	TGTGCCAGTGCAAAAGGACAGAATCAGCCCCAGCATTTT	CASAKGQNQPQHF
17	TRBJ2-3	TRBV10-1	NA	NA	TGCGCCAGCAGTGACCCAAACAGGGAAGGGAGCACAGATACGCAGTATTTT	CASSDPNREGSTDTQYF
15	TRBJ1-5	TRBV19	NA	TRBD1	TGTGCCAGTACCGGGACAGGGCATGGCAATCAGCCCCAGCATTTT	CASTGTGHGNQPQHF
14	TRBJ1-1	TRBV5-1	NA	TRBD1	TGCGCCAGCAGCATCACAGGGGTGAACACTGAAGCTTTCTTT	CASSITGVNTEAFF
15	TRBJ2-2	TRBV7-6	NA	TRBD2	TGTGCCAGCAGTGGACTAGCGGGAGGTACCGGGGAGCTGTTTTTT	CASSGLAGGTGELFF
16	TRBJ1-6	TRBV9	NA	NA	TGTGCCAGCAGCGTAGCTATCCTCCAGGATAATTCACCCCTCCACTTT	CASSVAILQDNSPLHF
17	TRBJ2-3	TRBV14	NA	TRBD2	TGTGCCAGCAGTCGATTCAGAGCGGGAGGGCCGGCGGATACGCAGTATTTT	CASSRFRAGGPADTQYF
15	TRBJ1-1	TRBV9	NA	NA	TGTGCCAGCAGCCCTTCGGGACACAAAAACACTGAAGCTTTCTTT	CASSPSGHKNTEAFF
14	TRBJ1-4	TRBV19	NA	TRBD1	TGTGCCAGTAGCAGGACAGGACTAAATGAAAAACTGTTTTTT	CASSRTGLNEKLFF
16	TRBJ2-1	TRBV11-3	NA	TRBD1	TGTGCCAGCAGCCCCCGGACAGGGTCTGTTCTTTATGAGCAGTTCTTC	CASSPRTGSVLYEQFF
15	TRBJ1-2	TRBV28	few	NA	TGTGCCAGCAGTTTATTACAATCCGCTAACTATGGCTACACCTTC	CASSLLQSANYGYTF
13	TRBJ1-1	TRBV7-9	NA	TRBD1	TGTGCCAGCAGCTACAGGGGGGACACTGAAGCTTTCTTT	CASSYRGDTEAFF
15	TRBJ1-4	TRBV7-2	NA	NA	TGTGCCAGCAGCCCCTCCGGGACAACTAATGAAAAACTGTTTTTT	CASSPSGTTNEKLFF
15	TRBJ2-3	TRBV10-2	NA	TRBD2	TGCGCCAGTGACTATAGCGGGAGCCCCGGGGATACGCAGTATTTT	CASDYSGSPGDTQYF
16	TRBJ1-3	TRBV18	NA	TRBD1	TGTGCCAGCTCGAACGACAGGGGATACTCTGGAAACACCATATATTTT	CASSNDRGYSGNTIYF
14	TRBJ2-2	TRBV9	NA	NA	TGTGCCAGCAGCATACACAGGGACACCGGGGAGCTGTTTTTT	CASSIHRDTGELFF
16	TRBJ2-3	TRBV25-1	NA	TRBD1	TGTGCCAGCAGTGAACCGGGACAGGGGCCGCGGGATACGCAGTATTTT	CASSEPGQGPRDTQYF
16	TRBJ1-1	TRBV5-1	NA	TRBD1	TGCGCCAGCAGCTTATACACAGGGGTTGGGAACACTGAAGCTTTCTTT	CASSLYTGVGNTEAFF
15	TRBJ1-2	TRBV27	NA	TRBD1	TGTGCCAGCAGTTGGACAGGTACCCTTAGATATGGCTACACCTTC	CASSWTGTLRYGYTF
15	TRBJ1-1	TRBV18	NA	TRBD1	TGTGCCAGCTCACCCAGGACAGGGATGAACACTGAAGCTTTCTTT	CASSPRTGMNTEAFF
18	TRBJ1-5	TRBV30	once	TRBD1	TGTGCCTGGAGTCCCCCGGGACAGGCTTTGGGGGGCAATCAGCCCCAGCATTTT	CAWSPPGQALGGNQPQHF
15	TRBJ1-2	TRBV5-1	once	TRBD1	TGCGCCAGCAGCCCCGGGACAGGAGCTAACTATGGCTACACCTTC	CASSPGTGANYGYTF
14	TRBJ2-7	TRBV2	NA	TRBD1	TGTGCCAGCAGTCCCTGGGGGACAGGGGACGAGCAGTACTTC	CASSPWGTGDEQYF
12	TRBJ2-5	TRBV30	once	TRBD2	TGTGCCTGGAGCCGGGGGGGAGAGACCCAGTACTTC	CAWSRGGETQYF
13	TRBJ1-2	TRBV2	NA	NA	TGTGCCAGCGGAAACAGGGTTAACTATGGCTACACCTTC	CASGNRVNYGYTF
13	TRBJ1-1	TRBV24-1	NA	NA	TGTGCCACCAGTGATTCATACACAGAGGAAGCTTTCTTT	CATSDSYTEEAFF
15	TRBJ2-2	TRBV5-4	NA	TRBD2	TGTGCCAGCAGCTTCTTAGCGGGAGGGGCCGGGGAGCTGTTTTTT	CASSFLAGGAGELFF
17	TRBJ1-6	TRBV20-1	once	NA	TGCAGTGCTAGTACCACAGGGCTGAGCTCCTATAATTCACCCCTCCACTTT	CSASTTGLSSYNSPLHF
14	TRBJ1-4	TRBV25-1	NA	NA	TGTGCCAGCAGTGACACTGCAACTAATGAAAAACTGTTTTTT	CASSDTATNEKLFF